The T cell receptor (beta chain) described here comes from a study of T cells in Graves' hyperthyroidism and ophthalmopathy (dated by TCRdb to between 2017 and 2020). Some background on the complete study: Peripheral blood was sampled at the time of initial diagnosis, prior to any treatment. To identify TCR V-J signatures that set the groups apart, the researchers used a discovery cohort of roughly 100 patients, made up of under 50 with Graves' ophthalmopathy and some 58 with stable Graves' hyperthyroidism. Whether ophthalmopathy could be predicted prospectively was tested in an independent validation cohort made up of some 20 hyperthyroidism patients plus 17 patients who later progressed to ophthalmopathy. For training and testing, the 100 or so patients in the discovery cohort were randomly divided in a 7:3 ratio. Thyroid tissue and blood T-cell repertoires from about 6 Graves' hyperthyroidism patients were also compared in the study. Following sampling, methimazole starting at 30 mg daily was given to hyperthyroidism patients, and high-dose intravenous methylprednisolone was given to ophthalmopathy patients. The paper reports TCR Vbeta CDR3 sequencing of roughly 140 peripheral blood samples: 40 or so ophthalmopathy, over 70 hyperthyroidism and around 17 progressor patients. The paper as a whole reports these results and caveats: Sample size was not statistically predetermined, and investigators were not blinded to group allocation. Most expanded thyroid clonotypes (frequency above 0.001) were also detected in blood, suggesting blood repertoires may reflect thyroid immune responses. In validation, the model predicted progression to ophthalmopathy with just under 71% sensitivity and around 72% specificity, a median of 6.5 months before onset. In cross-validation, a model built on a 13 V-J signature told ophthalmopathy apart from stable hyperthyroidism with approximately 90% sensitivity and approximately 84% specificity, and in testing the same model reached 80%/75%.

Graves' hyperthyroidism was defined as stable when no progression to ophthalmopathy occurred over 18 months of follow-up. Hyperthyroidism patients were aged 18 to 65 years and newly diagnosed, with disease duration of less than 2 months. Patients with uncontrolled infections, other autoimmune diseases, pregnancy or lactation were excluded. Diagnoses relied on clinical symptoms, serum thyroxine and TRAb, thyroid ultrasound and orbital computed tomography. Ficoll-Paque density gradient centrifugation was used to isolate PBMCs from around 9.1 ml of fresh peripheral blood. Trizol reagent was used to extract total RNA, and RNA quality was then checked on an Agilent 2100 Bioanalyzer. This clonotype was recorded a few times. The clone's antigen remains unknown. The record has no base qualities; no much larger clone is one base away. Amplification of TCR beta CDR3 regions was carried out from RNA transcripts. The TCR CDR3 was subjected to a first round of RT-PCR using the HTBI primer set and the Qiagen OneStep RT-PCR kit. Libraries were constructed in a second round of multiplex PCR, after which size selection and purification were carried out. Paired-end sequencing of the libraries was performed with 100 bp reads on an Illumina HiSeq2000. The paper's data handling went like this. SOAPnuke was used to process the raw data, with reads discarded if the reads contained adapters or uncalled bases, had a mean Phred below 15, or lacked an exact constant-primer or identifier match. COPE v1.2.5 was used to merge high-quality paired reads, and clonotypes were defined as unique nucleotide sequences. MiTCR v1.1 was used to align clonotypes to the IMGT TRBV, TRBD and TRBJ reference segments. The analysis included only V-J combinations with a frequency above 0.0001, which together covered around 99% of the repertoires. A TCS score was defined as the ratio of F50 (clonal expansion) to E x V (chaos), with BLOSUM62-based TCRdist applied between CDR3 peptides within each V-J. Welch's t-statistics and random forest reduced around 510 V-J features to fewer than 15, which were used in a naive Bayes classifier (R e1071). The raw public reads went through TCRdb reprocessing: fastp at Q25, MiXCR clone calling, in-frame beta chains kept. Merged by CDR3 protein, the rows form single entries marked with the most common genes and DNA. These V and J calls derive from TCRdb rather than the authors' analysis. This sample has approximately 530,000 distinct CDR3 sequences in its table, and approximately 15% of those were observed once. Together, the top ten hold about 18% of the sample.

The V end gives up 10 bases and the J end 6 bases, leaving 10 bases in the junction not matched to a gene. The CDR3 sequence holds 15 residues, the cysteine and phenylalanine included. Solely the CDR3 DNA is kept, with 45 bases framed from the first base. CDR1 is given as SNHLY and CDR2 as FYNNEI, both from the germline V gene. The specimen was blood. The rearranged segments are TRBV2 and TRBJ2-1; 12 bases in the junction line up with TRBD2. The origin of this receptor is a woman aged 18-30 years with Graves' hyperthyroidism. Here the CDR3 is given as CAITPSSGGANEQFF. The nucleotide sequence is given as TGTGCCATCACCCCTTCTAGCGGGGGGGCCAATGAGCAGTTCTTC.